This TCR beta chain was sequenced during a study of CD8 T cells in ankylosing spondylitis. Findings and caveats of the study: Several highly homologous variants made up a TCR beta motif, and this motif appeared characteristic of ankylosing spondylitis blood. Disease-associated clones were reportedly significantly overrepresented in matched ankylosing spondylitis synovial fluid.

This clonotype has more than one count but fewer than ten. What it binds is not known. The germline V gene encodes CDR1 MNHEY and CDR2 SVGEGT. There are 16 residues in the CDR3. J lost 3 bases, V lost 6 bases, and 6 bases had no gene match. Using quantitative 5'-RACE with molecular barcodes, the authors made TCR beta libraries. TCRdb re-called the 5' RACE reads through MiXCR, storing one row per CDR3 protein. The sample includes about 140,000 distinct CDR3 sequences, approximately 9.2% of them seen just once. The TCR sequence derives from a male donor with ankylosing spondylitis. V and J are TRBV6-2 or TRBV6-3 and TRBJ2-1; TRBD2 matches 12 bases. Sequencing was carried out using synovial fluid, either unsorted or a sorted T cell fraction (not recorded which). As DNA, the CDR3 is TGTGCCAGCAGGCCTTCGACTAGCGGGGGCTACAATGAGCAGTTCTTC. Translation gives CASRPSTSGGYNEQFF.